This T cell receptor beta chain was sequenced in a study of vaccination and CD4 T cells after COVID-19. As to treatment: approximately 9-day PBMC culture with coronavirus spike peptide pools or control peptides (ViraFEST assay). As concerns this clonotype: As yet, its antigen is unknown.

Once obtained from cultured CD4+ T cells, the DNA was sequenced using the Oncomine TCR Beta short-read assay. One entry per CDR3 protein, called by TCRdb with MiXCR from the PCR reads. The profile shows around 12,000 distinct CDR3 sequences, 60% to 65% of them singletons. The sequence was collected from a human donor who had recovered from COVID-19. The material sequenced was CD4+ T cells from blood, cultured in vitro.

CDR3 in amino acids: CASSLFGTGGFPGGTDTQYF. The CDR3 nucleotides read TGTGCCAGCAGCTTATTCGGGACAGGGGGTTTCCCTGGGGGCACAGATACGCAGTATTTT. V is TRBV7-2 and J is TRBJ2-3; 11 bases align to TRBD1. The CDR3 has 20 amino acids. The V and J ends lost 2 bases and 1 base, in that order; junction bases with no gene match: 14. CDR1 is SGHTA, CDR2 FQGNSA, per germline.